This T cell receptor (beta chain) was sequenced in a study of beta chain features in type 1 diabetes listed by TCRdb under 2018. Regarding the complete study: No differences in mean age, gender distribution, total cell number or subset yield were found between patients and healthy donors. Across all samples, 90 million to 130 million sorted cells were examined, and cell number per subset correlated strongly with RNA yield. The study compared TCRB repertoires of sorted circulating CD4+ T cell subsets between recently diagnosed type 1 diabetes patients and matched healthy donors. Regulatory and stem cell-like memory subsets were isolated from only 8 patients and about eight healthy donors, whereas naive and central memory subsets came from all 30 or so donors.

This clone was recorded once. Its antigen has not been determined. No base quality information exists; no much larger clone differs at one position. A single peripheral blood draw of approximately 100 mL on average was collected from each donor into heparinised tubes. Naive, central memory, regulatory and stem cell-like memory CD4+ T cells were sorted on a BD FACSAria II using a panel including CD45RO, CCR7, CD25, CD127, CD95 and CD27. Purity was above 95% for every sorted population. PBMCs were isolated right away by Lymphoprep density gradient centrifugation and were stained directly, without culture. So that batch effects would be minimized, each experiment stained and sorted samples in pairs, pairing one healthy donor with one patient. The paper as a whole reports these results and caveats: Sequencing cDNA rather than genomic DNA could over-represent highly expressing activated cells, although activation and CD3 levels did not differ between groups. Naive, central memory and regulatory TCRB repertoires appeared to be more alike among patients than among healthy donors. PCR may preferentially amplify shorter templates, but because patient and control samples were amplified and corrected together, any resulting skew would affect both groups equally. At VDJ recombination sites, type 1 diabetes patients had fewer insertions and more deleted nucleotides, which implies abnormalities in thymic rearrangement. Because the HLA sub-analyses included only small numbers of individuals, any influence of HLA type on TCRB rearrangement was left unresolved. A moderate but significant shortening of TCRB CDR3 length was observed in type 1 diabetes patients in all four CD4+ subsets.

V drops 2 bases and J drops 1 base, leaving 12 bases in between. CDR1 SNHLY and CDR2 FYNNEI were looked up in the germline V gene. Reading from cysteine to phenylalanine, the CDR3 counts 16 amino acids. Only the CDR3 part of the read is kept: 48 bases, read in frame from the first base. The entire isolated RNA was reverse transcribed using the High Capacity cDNA Reverse Transcription Kit, and thus expressed TCRB transcripts were sequenced. Naive, central memory and regulatory T cell samples underwent deep immunoSEQ sequencing, averaging around 4 million total reads per sample. Sorted cells were lysed in RLT buffer and RNA was extracted with DNase-treated RNeasy Micro or Mini kits, depending on cell number. To prevent cross-contamination, every cell subset was processed on its own, while patient and healthy donor samples were processed together. TCRB sequences were amplified from cDNA with the immunoSEQ multiplex PCR, producing 87-bp fragments spanning the CDR3 region. Amplicons were sequenced on the Illumina HiSeq platform. The study's processing was this. Synthetic template baselines were used to correct PCR bias computationally, reads within Hamming distance 2 were collapsed, and singletons that could not be merged were discarded. By aligning reads against IMGT, V, D and J genes, CDR3 length, and insertions or deletions at six rearrangement sites were assigned. Within each subset, clonotype counts were normalized to sorted cell number, and only after that were true diversity and Gini coefficients computed with the tcR R package. The overlap coefficient, calculated on TCRB nucleotide sequences, was used to measure repertoire sharing. Out-of-frame TCRB sequences from naive cells were analyzed to stand in for the pre-selection repertoire. Drawn from immuneACCESS, this table holds only the in-frame rearrangements with V and J called that TCRdb kept. Clones are partly lost; checked studies trace under half to an unresolved V gene and leave the rest unexplained. D and trimming come from the DNA, and the V and J calls and clone size come from that table. Present in this sample are 200,000 to 250,000 clones, 16% of which were seen just once. 0.065% to 0.1% of the sample is in the top ten clones.

Sequenced sample: naive CD4+ T cells from blood. The cell subset or site label corresponds to: true naive CD4+ T cells. This receptor was obtained from a man under 40 with type 1 diabetes. This receptor chain uses TRBV2 and TRBJ2-4, with a tentative D call of TRBD1 or TRBD2, each matching 6 bases. The DNA is as follows: TGTGCCAGCAGTGAACCGGGGGCAGTGGCCAAAAACATTCAGTACTTC. Translated, this is CASSEPGAVAKNIQYF.